The rows below give T cell receptor beta chains drawn from one sample of a study of cytomegalovirus exposure and HLA in healthy donors. Sequenced by immunoSEQ multiplex PCR; TCRdb stores in-frame clones only, minus some. The sample yields roughly 200,000 clones, around 78% seen once. The sequencing sample was made of PBMCs. Receptor source: a woman in her twenties or thirties in good health and CMV-seropositive. Each CDR3 is given with its conserved first and last residue. A D gene is named only where the DNA matches it firmly. A row's size may be missing; if present it is once, few, many or a size class.

j_gene	v_gene	d_gene	abundance	len	CDR3nt	CDR3aa
TRBJ2-2	TRBV7-3	.	.	15	TGTGCCAGCAGCCCCTCAGGGGTTGACACCGGGGAGCTGTTTTTT	CASSPSGVDTGELFF
TRBJ2-7	TRBV6-5	.	few	13	TGTGCCAGCAGTCGAACTACGTCCTACGAGCAGTACTTC	CASSRTTSYEQYF
TRBJ2-1	TRBV19	TRBD1	.	16	TGTGCCAGTAGTATAGACGTGGTGGGACAGATGGAAGGGCAGTTCTTC	CASSIDVVGQMEGQFF
TRBJ1-4	TRBV18	TRBD1	.	20	TGTGCCAGCTCACCACCTCCTGCCCTTACAGGACAGGTCGTTAATGAAAAACTGTTTTTT	CASSPPPALTGQVVNEKLFF
TRBJ2-1	TRBV9	TRBD2	.	15	TGTGCCAGCAGCGTTACCCTAGCGGGGGACAATGAGCAGTTCTTC	CASSVTLAGDNEQFF
TRBJ2-7	TRBV11-3	TRBD2	.	17	TGTGCCAGCAGCTCCCTACGGGCTAGCGGGGCGTCTGGGGAGCAGTACTTC	CASSSLRASGASGEQYF
TRBJ2-7	TRBV5-1	.	few	14	TGCGCCAGCAGCTCCCCCGGGGGTTCCTACGAGCAGTACTTC	CASSSPGGSYEQYF
TRBJ2-2	TRBV7-3	.	.	16	TGTGCCAGCAGCCGTTACAGGACACTGAACACCGGGGAGCTGTTTTTT	CASSRYRTLNTGELFF
TRBJ1-1	TRBV5-1	TRBD1	.	14	TGCGCCAGCAGCCCACGACAGGGTCGCACTGAAGCTTTCTTT	CASSPRQGRTEAFF
TRBJ2-7	TRBV11-2	TRBD1	.	15	TGTGCCAGCAGCAGATACCGGGACAGCTCCTACGAGCAGTACTTC	CASSRYRDSSYEQYF
TRBJ2-7	TRBV11-2	.	.	16	TGTGCCAGCAGCTTAGAGAGAGGCCCTTTAACCTACGAGCAGTACTTC	CASSLERGPLTYEQYF
TRBJ2-7	TRBV28	TRBD1	few	15	TGTGCCAGCAGTTCCCCACAGGGGTGGTCCTACGAGCAGTACTTC	CASSSPQGWSYEQYF
TRBJ1-3	TRBV18	TRBD1	.	15	TGTGCCAGCTCACCGGACAGGAGCTCTGGAAACACCATATATTTT	CASSPDRSSGNTIYF
TRBJ1-1	TRBV28	TRBD1	.	14	TGTGCCAGCAGTAATCCGGACAGGGGCACTGAAGCTTTCTTT	CASSNPDRGTEAFF
TRBJ1-1	TRBV28	TRBD1	.	16	TGTGCCAGCAGTTTAGGAGGGTCAGGGCAGGGGGGTGAAGCTTTCTTT	CASSLGGSGQGGEAFF
TRBJ2-7	TRBV11-3	TRBD2	.	13	TGTGCCAGCACCTTAGGGCGGGGGGACGAGCAGTACTTC	CASTLGRGDEQYF
TRBJ2-7	TRBV7-9	TRBD2	.	14	TGTGCCAGCAGCCCAAGGACTAGCGTTTGGGAGCAGTACTTC	CASSPRTSVWEQYF
TRBJ1-1	TRBV4-3	.	.	12	TGCGCCAGCAGCCAAGGACTAGGGGTGGCTTTCTTT	CASSQGLGVAFF
TRBJ2-7	TRBV2	TRBD2	.	14	TGTGCCAGCAGTGTTCGGGAGGGGAGGGGGGAGCAGTACTTC	CASSVREGRGEQYF
TRBJ1-2	TRBV6-6	.	.	14	TGTGCCAGCAGTTACTCGACACAGAACTATGGCTACACCTTC	CASSYSTQNYGYTF
TRBJ2-5	TRBV7-8	TRBD2	few	16	TGTGCCAGCAGCACCCTAGCGGGAGAGGTCGGGGAGACCCAGTACTTC	CASSTLAGEVGETQYF
TRBJ2-2	TRBV7-8	TRBD2	.	13	TGTGCCACAGGACTAGCGGGCACCGGGGAGCTGTTTTTT	CATGLAGTGELFF
TRBJ2-3	TRBV19	TRBD1	few	15	TGTGCCAGTAGTAACAGGGGCGAAACCACAGATACGCAGTATTTT	CASSNRGETTDTQYF
TRBJ2-7	TRBV5-4	.	once	13	TGTGCCAGCAGCTTGGGGCCCGCCTACGAGCAGTACTTC	CASSLGPAYEQYF
TRBJ1-6	TRBV27	.	.	17	TGTGCCAGCAGTCCTACGGGGTTAAAGGGACTCAATTCACCCCTCCACTTT	CASSPTGLKGLNSPLHF
TRBJ1-1	TRBV21-1	.	few	13	TGTGCCAGCAGCAGAATGGGGAGGGTGGGAGCTTTCTTT	CASSRMGRVGAFF
TRBJ2-5	TRBV5-6	TRBD2	.	16	TGTGCCAGCAGCTTGGGGTTACTAGCGGTGGGAGAGACCCAGTACTTC	CASSLGLLAVGETQYF
TRBJ2-5	TRBV7-3	TRBD1	.	14	TGTGCCAGCAGCTTAACAGGGGGCATGGAGACCCAGTACTTC	CASSLTGGMETQYF
TRBJ1-5	TRBV15	.	once	15	TGTGCCACCAGCAGAGGGGCAGGGGTCAGGGAGCCCCAGCATTTT	CATSRGAGVREPQHF
TRBJ1-6	TRBV10-3	.	once	15	TGTGCCATCAGTGAGTCGGCTGGGGGCAATTCACCCCTCCACTTT	CAISESAGGNSPLHF
TRBJ2-5	TRBV5-1	TRBD1	.	16	TGCGCCAGCGGGGAAACCGGGACAGGTATAGGTGAGACCCAGTACTTC	CASGETGTGIGETQYF
TRBJ1-1	TRBV6-1	.	few	13	TGTGCCAGCAGTGGGGGCTGGCTAAGAGAAGCTTTCTTT	CASSGGWLREAFF